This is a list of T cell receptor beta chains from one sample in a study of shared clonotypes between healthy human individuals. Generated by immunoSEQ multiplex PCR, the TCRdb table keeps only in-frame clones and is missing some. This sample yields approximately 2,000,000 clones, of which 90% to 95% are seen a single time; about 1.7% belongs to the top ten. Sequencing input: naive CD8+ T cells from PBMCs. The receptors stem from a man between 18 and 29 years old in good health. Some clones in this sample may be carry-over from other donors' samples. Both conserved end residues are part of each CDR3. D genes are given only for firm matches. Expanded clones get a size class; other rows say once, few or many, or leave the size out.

CDR3aa: CASSWTTGHTEAFF
CDR3nt: TGTGCCAGCAGCTGGACGACAGGGCACACTGAAGCTTTCTTT
j_gene: TRBJ1-1
v_gene: TRBV7-6
abundance: NA
d_gene: TRBD1

CDR3aa: CATSDRKNEKLFF
CDR3nt: TGTGCCACCTCGGACAGAAAAAATGAAAAACTGTTTTTT
j_gene: TRBJ1-4
v_gene: TRBV7-9
abundance: few
d_gene: NA

CDR3aa: CASSPPGQGNTEAFF
CDR3nt: TGTGCCAGCAGCCCCCCCGGACAGGGCAACACTGAAGCTTTCTTT
j_gene: TRBJ1-1
v_gene: TRBV5-6
abundance: NA
d_gene: TRBD1

CDR3aa: CASSFLTGGRNEQYF
CDR3nt: TGTGCCAGCAGTTTTCTAACAGGGGGTAGAAACGAGCAGTACTTC
j_gene: TRBJ2-7
v_gene: TRBV27
abundance: once
d_gene: TRBD1

CDR3aa: CASSLGGASGTDTQYF
CDR3nt: TGTGCCAGCAGCTTAGGGGGGGCTAGCGGCACAGATACGCAGTATTTT
j_gene: TRBJ2-3
v_gene: TRBV9
abundance: NA
d_gene: NA

CDR3aa: CASSSGGAEAFF
CDR3nt: TGTGCCAGTAGCAGTGGGGGGGCTGAAGCTTTCTTT
j_gene: TRBJ1-1
v_gene: TRBV19
abundance: NA
d_gene: NA

CDR3aa: CASSLSLGTGVNGYTF
CDR3nt: TGTGCCAGCAGTTTAAGTTTAGGGACAGGGGTGAATGGCTACACCTTC
j_gene: TRBJ1-2
v_gene: TRBV27
abundance: once
d_gene: TRBD1

CDR3aa: CASSLVGDPYGYTF
CDR3nt: TGTGCCAGCAGCTTAGTAGGGGATCCCTATGGCTACACCTTC
j_gene: TRBJ1-2
v_gene: TRBV7-9
abundance: NA
d_gene: NA

CDR3aa: CASSEAEPGPYRGNTIYF
CDR3nt: TGTGCCAGCAGTGAAGCAGAGCCAGGACCATATCGTGGAAACACCATATATTTT
j_gene: TRBJ1-3
v_gene: TRBV2
abundance: NA
d_gene: NA

CDR3aa: CASSPGRSTEAFF
CDR3nt: TGTGCCAGCAGCCCAGGGAGGAGCACTGAAGCTTTCTTT
j_gene: TRBJ1-1
v_gene: TRBV9
abundance: few
d_gene: NA

CDR3aa: CASSFWQGSVEQYF
CDR3nt: TGTGCCAGCAGCTTCTGGCAGGGTTCTGTCGAGCAGTACTTC
j_gene: TRBJ2-7
v_gene: TRBV5-4
abundance: NA
d_gene: NA

CDR3aa: CASIEPSGIRAGELFF
CDR3nt: TGTGCCAGCATAGAACCTAGCGGGATTAGGGCCGGGGAGCTGTTTTTT
j_gene: TRBJ2-2
v_gene: TRBV11-2
abundance: NA
d_gene: TRBD2

CDR3aa: CASRPSGSSYEQYF
CDR3nt: TGTGCCAGCAGACCTAGCGGTTCCTCCTACGAGCAGTACTTC
j_gene: TRBJ2-7
v_gene: TRBV6-5
abundance: NA
d_gene: TRBD2

CDR3aa: CASSLSGKETQYF
CDR3nt: TGTGCCAGCAGTTTGTCAGGGAAAGAGACCCAGTACTTC
j_gene: TRBJ2-5
v_gene: TRBV27
abundance: NA
d_gene: NA

CDR3aa: CASSQPSGQGMYEQYF
CDR3nt: TGTGCCAGCAGCCAGCCTTCGGGACAGGGGATGTACGAGCAGTACTTC
j_gene: TRBJ2-7
v_gene: TRBV11-2
abundance: NA
d_gene: TRBD1

CDR3aa: CASSYHGNTEAFF
CDR3nt: TGTGCCAGCAGCTACCACGGGAACACTGAAGCTTTCTTT
j_gene: TRBJ1-1
v_gene: TRBV9
abundance: NA
d_gene: NA

CDR3aa: CSMRTGTYEQYF
CDR3nt: TGCAGCATGAGGACAGGCACCTACGAGCAGTACTTC
j_gene: TRBJ2-7
v_gene: TRBV29-1
abundance: NA
d_gene: TRBD1

CDR3aa: CASSPNLNEKLFF
CDR3nt: TGTGCCAGCTCACCTAACTTAAATGAAAAACTGTTTTTT
j_gene: TRBJ1-4
v_gene: TRBV18
abundance: NA
d_gene: NA

CDR3aa: CASSSEGQALFQPQHF
CDR3nt: TGTGCCAGCAGCTCCGAGGGGCAGGCTCTCTTTCAGCCCCAGCATTTT
j_gene: TRBJ1-5
v_gene: TRBV5-8
abundance: NA
d_gene: NA

CDR3aa: CASSPGRNEKLFF
CDR3nt: TGTGCCAGCTCACCAGGACGGAATGAAAAACTGTTTTTT
j_gene: TRBJ1-4
v_gene: TRBV18
abundance: NA
d_gene: NA

CDR3aa: CASSLRTMRGNEKLFF
CDR3nt: TGTGCCAGCAGTTTAAGAACGATGAGGGGAAATGAAAAACTGTTTTTT
j_gene: TRBJ1-4
v_gene: TRBV27
abundance: NA
d_gene: NA

CDR3aa: CASQVTSGNYNEQFF
CDR3nt: TGTGCCTCCCAGGTGACTAGCGGGAATTACAATGAGCAGTTCTTC
j_gene: TRBJ2-1
v_gene: TRBV30
abundance: NA
d_gene: TRBD2

CDR3aa: CASSQDSSGASYNEQFF
CDR3nt: TGCGCCAGCAGCCAAGATTCGTCAGGAGCCTCCTACAATGAGCAGTTCTTC
j_gene: TRBJ2-1
v_gene: TRBV4-1
abundance: NA
d_gene: NA

CDR3aa: CAWSEGHRYEQYF
CDR3nt: TGTGCCTGGAGCGAGGGACATCGATACGAGCAGTACTTC
j_gene: TRBJ2-7
v_gene: TRBV30
abundance: NA
d_gene: NA

CDR3aa: CASSWTGQGYEQYF
CDR3nt: TGTGCCAGCAGCTGGACAGGACAGGGCTACGAGCAGTACTTC
j_gene: TRBJ2-7
v_gene: TRBV28
abundance: NA
d_gene: TRBD1

CDR3aa: CASSEGHPYEQYF
CDR3nt: TGTGCCAGTAGTGAGGGACACCCCTACGAGCAGTACTTC
j_gene: TRBJ2-7
v_gene: TRBV19
abundance: NA
d_gene: NA

CDR3aa: CASSLVAGTMIETQYF
CDR3nt: TGTGCCAGCAGCTTAGTTGCGGGGACAATGATAGAGACCCAGTACTTC
j_gene: TRBJ2-5
v_gene: TRBV7-9
abundance: NA
d_gene: NA

CDR3aa: CASSEGVGGWRPQYF
CDR3nt: TGTGCCAGCAGTGAAGGCGTGGGAGGATGGAGGCCCCAGTACTTC
j_gene: TRBJ2-5
v_gene: TRBV2
abundance: NA
d_gene: NA

CDR3aa: CASSFSGTAQPQHF
CDR3nt: TGTGCCAGCAGTTTCTCCGGGACGGCACAGCCCCAGCATTTT
j_gene: TRBJ1-5
v_gene: TRBV27
abundance: once
d_gene: NA